This T cell receptor (beta chain) was recovered during a study of blood T cells in healthy people across ages. This clonotype was recorded a few times. Its target is unknown. Isolated per sample were at least 6 million PBMCs. CDR3 length: 15 amino acids. With 4 bases clipped from V and 3 bases from J, the junction kept 6 bases outside the gene matches. Per the germline V gene, CDR1 is SEHNR and CDR2 is FQNEAQ (reference sequence). A J-beta primer mix and a sample-barcoded 5' primer were used in a second PCR of roughly 7 to 12 cycles. TCRdb redid the calling of the 5' RACE reads with MiXCR, one entry per CDR3 protein. The table lists around 820,000 distinct CDR3 sequences, approximately 25% of them singletons. Study-level points and caveats: The authors considered diversity estimates from one million T cells to be underestimates. CMV status of donors was not determined, possibly confounding expanded clonotype changes.

This sample also appeared in a second study, on T cells of mothers and their children. In that study: A few mothers and their six children, all healthy Caucasians, donated.

The sequenced sample consisted of blood. The chain has TRBV7-9 and TRBJ1-5; the match to TRBD1 covers 7 bases. This receptor was identified in a boy aged 10-17 years in good health. The CDR3 here is CASSWGDRDNQPQHF. CDR3 in DNA: TGTGCCAGCAGCTGGGGGGACAGAGACAATCAGCCCCAGCATTTT.